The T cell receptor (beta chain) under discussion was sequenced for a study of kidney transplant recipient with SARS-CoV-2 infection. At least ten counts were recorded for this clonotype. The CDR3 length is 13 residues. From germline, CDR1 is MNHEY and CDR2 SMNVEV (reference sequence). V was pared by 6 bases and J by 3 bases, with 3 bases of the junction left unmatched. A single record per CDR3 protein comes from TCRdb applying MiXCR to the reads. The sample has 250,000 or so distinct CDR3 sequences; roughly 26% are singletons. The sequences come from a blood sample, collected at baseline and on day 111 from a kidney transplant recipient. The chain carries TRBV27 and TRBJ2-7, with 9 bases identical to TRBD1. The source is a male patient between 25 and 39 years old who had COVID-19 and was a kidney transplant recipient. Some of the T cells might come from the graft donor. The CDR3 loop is CASSRDRVYEQYF. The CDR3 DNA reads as TGTGCCAGCAGCAGGGACAGGGTCTACGAGCAGTACTTC.